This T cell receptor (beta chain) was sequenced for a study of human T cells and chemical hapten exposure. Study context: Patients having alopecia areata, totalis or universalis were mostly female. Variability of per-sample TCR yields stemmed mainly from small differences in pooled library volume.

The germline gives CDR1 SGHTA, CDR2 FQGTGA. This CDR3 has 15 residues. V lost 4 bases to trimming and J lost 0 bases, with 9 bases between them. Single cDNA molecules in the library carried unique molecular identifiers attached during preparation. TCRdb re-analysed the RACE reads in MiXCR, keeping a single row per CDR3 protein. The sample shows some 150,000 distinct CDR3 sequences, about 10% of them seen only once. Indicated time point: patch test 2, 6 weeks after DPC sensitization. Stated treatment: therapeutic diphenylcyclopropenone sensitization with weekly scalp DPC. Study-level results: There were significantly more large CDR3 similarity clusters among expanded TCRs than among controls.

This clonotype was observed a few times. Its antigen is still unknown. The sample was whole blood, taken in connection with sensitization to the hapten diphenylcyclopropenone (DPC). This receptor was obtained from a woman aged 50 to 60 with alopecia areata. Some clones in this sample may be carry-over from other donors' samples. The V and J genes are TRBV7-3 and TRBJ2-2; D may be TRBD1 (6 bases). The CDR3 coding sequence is TGTGCCAGCAGCTCCGGGACAACGAACACCGGGGAGCTGTTTTTT. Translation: CASSSGTTNTGELFF.